The present entry profiles one T cell receptor beta chain with its context. Its cognate antigen has yet to be identified. Per-base qualities were not stored, and no clone one base away is much larger. This sample stems from a study of blood T cell repertoires in COVID-19 (dated by TCRdb to about 2020). About the study as a whole: Samples covering the acute and convalescent phases of COVID-19 were provided by collaborators in the United States, Italy and Spain. The material from the prospective study consisted of cDNA or gDNA derived from T cells, B-cell-depleted T cells, or PBMCs. Subjects who had been exposed to COVID-19, were actively infected with it, or had recovered from it provided the deeply sampled blood TCRbeta repertoires that made up the dataset. The repertoires were released in a freely available public database intended as a resource for research on the immune response to SARS-CoV-2. Samples were obtained from the ongoing ImmuneRACE study (first 160 participants) and from some 1,200 subjects provided by 6 global collaborators. Nearly every sample came with metadata listing a de-identified subject ID, COVID-19 status, age in years and sex. HLA class I and class II types, where available, came from metadata supplied by the sample provider rather than from assay-based typing.

The collaborating institutions used their own protocols to collect whole blood in K2EDTA tubes. For TCRbeta analysis, collaborators shipped samples in one of three forms: frozen whole blood, isolated PBMCs, or DNA extracted from either of those sample types. From the cysteine through the phenylalanine, the CDR3 covers 15 amino acids. Kept here is only the CDR3 DNA, which spans 45 bases and is read in frame from base 1. From a lookup of the germline V gene, CDR1 and CDR2 are LGHNA and YNFKEQ. V loses 3 bases at its end and J loses 3 bases; junction bases beyond the gene matches: 7. TCRbeta CDR3 regions were amplified from genomic DNA using the immunoSEQ Assay, a bias-controlled multiplex PCR. From the authors' description of their analysis: The number of nucleated cells in each sample was estimated from the amplification of reference gene primers within the assay. Sequence reads were collapsed and filtered to measure the absolute abundance of every unique TCRbeta CDR3 rearrangement. For each sample, productive Simpson clonality was calculated by taking the square root of Simpson's diversity index across productive rearrangements. Drawn from immuneACCESS, this table holds only the in-frame rearrangements with V and J called that TCRdb kept. Clones are partly lost; checked studies trace under half to an unresolved V gene and leave the rest unexplained. V and J calls and clone size are as listed in that table; D and trimming were resolved from the DNA. Recorded for this sample are approximately 330,000 clones; more than 75% of them occurred a single time. In total, the top ten clones hold under 4.5% of the sample.

Findings and caveats that apply to the study as a whole: Clinical and demographic metadata were provided uncurated, with the amount varying by source and participant.

The sequence came from a woman in her forties or fifties with active or convalescent COVID-19. The specimen was peripheral blood. The V gene is TRBV4-2 and the J gene is TRBJ1-2; 7 central nucleotides agree with TRBD1. The DNA is as follows: TGTGCCAGCAGCCATTTAGACAGGGACGACTATGGCTACACCTTC. Protein translation: CASSHLDRDDYGYTF.